These 23 T cell receptor beta chains were sequenced from one sample in a study of tumor-infiltrating lymphocytes in primary liver carcinoma. Researchers generated TCR beta cDNA from about 500 ng of total RNA, relying on a constant-region primer. Three-round nested multiplex PCR performed with slightly modified ARM-PCR produced the TCR beta libraries. Rounds one and two of PCR, each of roughly 10 cycles, were primed with TRBV1-TRBV30 forward primers and a C-beta reverse primer. TCRdb analysed the multiplex PCR reads with MiXCR anew, one entry per CDR3 protein. Of around 330,000 distinct CDR3 sequences detected, 65% appear once; the ten largest clones hold roughly 8.6%. The blood RNA (from unsorted whole blood) was obtained, and germline DNA was also extracted. The sequencing input was peripheral blood. Every receptor here comes from a man aged 40-50 years with primary liver carcinoma and hepatitis B virus infection.

This clonotype has more than one count but fewer than ten. DNA for the CDR3: TGTGCCAGCAGCTTAGATGGGAGGACCGGGGAGCTGTTTTTT. Translating gives CASSLDGRTGELFF. This sequence joins TRBV7-8 and TRBJ2-2; D is perhaps TRBD2 (6 bases). This CDR3 region has 14 residues. Per germline, CDR1 SGHVS and CDR2 FQNEAQ. Deletions cut 1 base from V and 5 bases from J, with 8 bases between.

As for this clonotype: A single base separates this from a much larger clone, so it may be a read error. The chain uses TRBV6-1 and TRBJ2-2, with 13 bases aligning to TRBD2. Trimming took 4 bases from V and 0 from J; bases not matched to a gene: 14. The germline CDR1 and CDR2 sequences are MNHNS and SASEGT. This CDR3 is 21 amino acids long. The CDR3 DNA reads as TGTGCCAGCAGTGGTACCGGGACTAGCGGGAAAATGAGTCCGAACACCGGGGAGCTGTTTTTT. Translating it yields CASSGTGTSGKMSPNTGELFF.

A word on this clonotype: A much larger clone differs from this one at a single base, so this may be a read error. J is TRBJ1-5 and V is TRBV30; maybe TRBD1 (6 bases). CDR1 is GTSNPN and CDR2 is SVGIG in the germline V gene (reference sequence). This CDR3 is 13 amino acids long. Trimming cost V 8 bases and J 4 bases, with 15 bases left between them. The CDR3 reads CARGNRENQPQHF. CDR3 sequence (DNA): TGTGCCCGGGGAAACAGGGAAAATCAGCCCCAGCATTTT.

The chain employs TRBV11-1 and TRBJ2-7; D unclear. V was clipped by 9 bases and J by 5 bases, with 11 bases between them. Germline CDR1 reads SGHAT; CDR2 reads FQDESV (reference sequence). The CDR3 is 11 residues long. The CDR3 DNA sequence: TGTGCCAGAAGCCTCTCGCACGAGCAGTACTTC. Translated: CARSLSHEQYF.

The CDR3 nucleotides are TGTGCCAGCAGCCGATGGGGTCTAATGAACACCGGGGAGCTGTTTTTT. Its protein is CASSRWGLMNTGELFF. The chain joins TRBV5-4 to TRBJ2-2; D is undetermined. Germline loops: CDR1 SGHNT, CDR2 YYREEE (reference sequence). V was pared by 4 bases and J by 1 base, with 14 bases between. The CDR3 covers 16 residues. The entire variable domain, with the rest obtained from reference TRBV5-4 and TRBJ2-2, is as follows: ETGVTQSPTHLIKTRGQQVTLRCSSQSGHNTVSWYQQALGQGPQFIFQYYREEENGRGNFPPRFSGLQFPNYSSELNVNALELDDSALYLCASSRWGLMNTGELFFGEGSRLTVL.

The count of this clonotype is one. A junction end diverges from the germline sequence, so it may reflect a read error. The rearrangement links TRBV5-1 to TRBJ2-2; the D gene is possibly TRBD2 (5 bases). This CDR3 comprises 16 residues. Germline CDR1 SGHRS, CDR2 YFSETQ. Here the CDR3 DNA reads TGCGCCAGCATCTTGGGGTCGGGATCGAACACCGGGGAGCTGTTTTTT. It translates to CASILGSGSNTGELFF.

The chain recombines TRBV5-1 with TRBJ2-7; 7 nucleotides line up with TRBD2. CDR1 is SGHRS and CDR2 is YFSETQ in the germline V gene. The CDR3 spans 14 residues. With 4 bases clipped from V and 2 bases from J, the junction kept 6 bases outside the gene matches. CDR3 sequence: CASSPGGQAYEQYF. In DNA form, the CDR3 reads TGCGCCAGCAGCCCGGGAGGCCAGGCCTACGAGCAGTACTTC.

The chain has TRBV20-1 and TRBJ2-3, with 7 bases identical to TRBD2. Trimming took 7 bases from V and 8 from J; bases not matched to a gene: 12. The germline gives CDR1 DFQATT, CDR2 SNEGSKA (reference sequence). The CDR3 sequence is 13 residues long. DNA for the CDR3: TGCAGTGTTTATAGCGGGCCTGGAATTACGCAGTATTTT. Amino acids: CSVYSGPGITQYF.

For this clonotype: Being one base from a much bigger clone, this may be a read error. The chain combines TRBV5-5 with TRBJ2-3; 8 nucleotides align to TRBD1. The germline V gene encodes CDR1 SGHKS and CDR2 YYEKEE (reference sequence). The CDR3 covers 17 residues. In nucleotides, the CDR3 is TGTGCCAGCAGCTCGGGGACAGGACGAACTAGCACAGATACGAAGTATTTT. Amino acid sequence: CASSSGTGRTSTDTKYF.

This clonotype was observed at least ten times. V usage is TRBV29-1 and J usage is TRBJ2-3; 8 bases agree with TRBD2. Per the germline V gene, CDR1 is SQVTM and CDR2 is ANQGSEA. Unmatched junction bases numbered 3, after V lost 3 bases and J lost 4 bases. The CDR3 is made up of 13 amino acids. The CDR3: CSVEEREPDTQYF. For the CDR3, the DNA is TGCAGCGTTGAGGAGCGGGAGCCAGATACGCAGTATTTT.

The chain carries TRBV5-1 and TRBJ1-5; D gene unclear. The V gene lost 0 bases and the J gene lost 5 bases, with 9 bases spanning the gap. The CDR3 loop spans 14 amino acids. CDR1 is SGHRS, CDR2 YFSETQ, per germline. CDR3 loop: CASSLGDGDQPQHF. In DNA, the CDR3 is TGCGCCAGCAGCTTGGGAGATGGGGATCAGCCCCAGCATTTT.

The V and J genes are TRBV11-2 and TRBJ2-1; D is ambiguous. Trimming cost V 7 bases and J 3 bases, with 7 bases left between them. This CDR3 has 12 amino acids. Germline CDR1 SGHAT, CDR2 FQNNGV. The CDR3 reads CASIRGYNEQFF. CDR3 DNA: TGTGCCAGCATACGAGGCTACAATGAGCAGTTCTTC.

Of note for this clonotype: A much larger clonotype is one base distant, so this may be a read error. The rearrangement joins TRBV6-5 to TRBJ1-2; the match to TRBD1 covers 9 bases. The germline V gene has CDR1 MNHEY and CDR2 SVGAGI. This CDR3 is 15 amino acids long. CDR3 region: CASSYSGDRVYGYAF. CDR3 nucleotide sequence: TGTGCCAGCAGTTACTCAGGGGACAGGGTTTATGGCTACGCCTTC.

Worth noting for this clonotype: Given a much more abundant clone one base away, this may be a read error. The chain has TRBV12-3 or TRBV12-4 and TRBJ2-1, with 9 bases aligning to TRBD1. This CDR3 spans 16 amino acids. V shed 5 bases and J 6 bases; nucleotides not matched to a gene: 11. The CDR3 reads CASSRQARQGGNEQFF. CDR3 DNA: TGTGCCAGCAGTCGCCAGGCGAGACAGGGGGGCAATGAGCAGTTCTTC.

Turning to this clonotype: It may be a read error: a sequence one base away is much more abundant. As the CDR3 is not closed by the conserved phenylalanine or tryptophan, this likely results from a read error. The chain's CDR3 is CASSQLTEYYEQYL. The DNA for the CDR3 is TGTGCCAGCAGCCAGTTGACGGAGTACTACGAGCAGTACCTC. The chain links TRBV14 to TRBJ2-7; D unresolved. The CDR3 spans 14 residues. Germline assignment: CDR1 SGHDN and CDR2 FVKESK. V lost 3 bases and J 3 bases, leaving 12 bases between the germline ends.

This sequence joins TRBV5-1 and TRBJ2-5; D uncertain. The CDR3 has 13 residues. Trimming took off 0 bases at V and 5 bases at J, with 8 bases between the two ends. Germline CDR1 and CDR2: SGHRS and YFSETQ. Here the CDR3 DNA reads TGCGCCAGCAGCTTGGAGCTGCGGGAGACCCAGTACTTC. It yields the protein CASSLELRETQYF.

With respect to this clonotype: Sequence at one end of the junction differs from germline and may be a read error. The J gene is TRBJ1-1, the V gene TRBV29-1; 7 nucleotides align to TRBD1. Per the germline V gene, CDR1 is SQVTM and CDR2 is ANQGSEA. There are 13 residues in the CDR3. The CDR3 DNA sequence: TGCAGCGTGGTGGGACAGATGAAGACTGAAGCTTTCTTT. Its translation is CSVVGQMKTEAFF.

CDR3 DNA: TGTGCCAGCAGGGACTCATGGAAAACTGAAGCTTTCTTT. Protein product: CASRDSWKTEAFF. The rearrangement uses TRBV28 and TRBJ1-1; D gene uncertain. Germline V lookup: CDR1 MDHEN, CDR2 SYDVKM. This CDR3 is 13 amino acids long. V was cut by 6 bases and J by 5 bases, with 13 bases left in between. The whole variable domain, remainder taken from reference TRBV28 and TRBJ1-1, is DVKVTQSSRYLVKRTGEKVFLECVQDMDHENMFWYRQDPGLGLRLIYFSYDVKMKEKGDIPEGYSVSREKKERFSLILESASTNQTSMYLCASRDSWKTEAFFGQGTRLTVV.

V usage is TRBV7-9 and J usage is TRBJ2-3, with 9 bases matching TRBD1. The CDR3 runs to 15 residues. J lost 4 bases, V lost 2 bases, and 4 bases had no gene match. Germline V gene lookup returns CDR1 SEHNR and CDR2 FQNEAQ (reference sequence). CDR3 sequence: CASSLSGQGPDTQYF. The CDR3 bases are TGTGCCAGCAGCTTATCGGGACAGGGACCAGATACGCAGTATTTT.

V and J are TRBV24-1 and TRBJ2-3, with D possibly being TRBD1 (5 bases). The CDR3 spans 14 residues. Trimming stripped 7 bases from V and 15 bases from J, with 25 bases between. Germline loops: CDR1 KGHDR, CDR2 SFDVKD. The CDR3 here is CATSPQGAEDTRYF. CDR3 nucleotide sequence: TGTGCCACCAGCCCCCAGGGTGCTGAAGATACGCGCTATTTT.

A word on this clonotype: A read error may explain this, as a much larger clone is one base away. The chain has TRBV29-1 and TRBJ1-5, with D maybe TRBD1 (5 bases). Germline V gene data show CDR1 as SQVTM and CDR2 as ANQGSEA. CDR3 length: 14 residues. Trimming left V 8 bases short and J 8 bases short, with 22 bases between. The CDR3 region has the DNA TGCAGCACCAGAGGCATGGGAGGGGATAAGCCCCAGCATTTT. Encoded protein: CSTRGMGGDKPQHF.

As concerns this clonotype: It may be a read error: a sequence one base away is much more abundant. The chain combines TRBV6-1 with TRBJ2-6; 7 nucleotides line up with TRBD1. The germline gives CDR1 MNHNS, CDR2 SASEGT. The length of the CDR3 is 13 residues. CDR3 residues: CASIHRGATVLTF. The CDR3 nucleotides are TGTGCCAGCATACACAGGGGCGCCACCGTCCTGACTTTC.

This clonotype was seen many times. This rearrangement joins TRBV29-1 to TRBJ2-4; D is perhaps TRBD2 (5 bases). The CDR3 runs 14 residues. Germline values: CDR1 SQVTM, CDR2 ANQGSEA. Trimming left V 3 bases short and J 3 bases short, with 12 bases between. The chain's CDR3 is CSVETSGIKNIQYF. The DNA for the CDR3 is TGCAGCGTTGAGACGTCCGGGATCAAAAACATTCAGTACTTC.